This record looks at one T cell receptor (beta chain) sequence and its context. It lacks a known antigen. Base quality data are lacking; no much larger clone is found one base away. Set within a cohort of healthcare workers in London, UK, this nested case-control study involved weekly PCR testing of nasopharyngeal swabs along with blood sampling. Healthcare workers were recruited between 23 and 31 March 2020, during the week of the UK lockdown, and were followed weekly for up to roughly 16 weeks. The data stem from a study of early T cells in non-severe SARS-CoV-2 infection (TCRdb year 2021). Looking at the study overall: Bulk RNA from unsorted whole blood was used for TCR sequencing, so alpha and beta chains could not be paired. Broader findings and caveats from the paper: VDJdb matching was skewed toward anti-spike CD8 responses, so virus-specific expansions were likely underestimated and private and CD4 specificities were missed.

The library was produced with 5' RACE. The sample was run on a NextSeq 500. In the TCR library protocol, unique molecular identifiers were attached to individual cDNA molecules to correct for PCR bias and sequencing error. Both TCR alpha and beta chains were sequenced, and tight co-correlation was observed between alpha and beta sequence abundances in each sample. The authors' analysis ran thus. V gene, J gene and CDR3 annotation of TCR sequences was performed with Decombinator V4. TCRs were defined as expanded if a significant change between any two time points was detected under a Poisson model with p below 0.0001. Abundances of TCRs were expressed as counts per million after normalisation to the total number of TCRs sequenced in each sample. VDJdb, accessed on 1 November 2021, was searched for TCRs annotated for CMV, EBV and SARS-CoV-2, and TCRs annotated for more than one antigen were excluded. TCRdb reworked the public reads: Q25 trimming with fastp, MiXCR clone assembly, productive beta chains retained. Merged by CDR3 protein, the rows form single entries marked with the most common genes and DNA. TCRdb assigned the V and J calls; the authors' analysis was not used. The sample profile shows under 80,000 distinct CDR3 sequences; around 10% of them were found once. 3.5% to 4.5% of the sample belongs to the ten largest clones.

The sequenced material came from whole blood. The source is an adult who was a healthcare worker with PCR-confirmed SARS-CoV-2 infection or an uninfected control (not recorded which).

The CDR3 is CASSLDGGGTLYEQFF. The nucleotides are TGTGCCAGCAGCTTAGACGGGGGCGGCACGTTATATGAGCAGTTCTTC. The chain employs TRBV7-2 and TRBJ2-1; the D gene may be TRBD1 or TRBD2, since each aligns over 6 bases. V and J are truncated by 1 base and 8 bases respectively, leaving an intervening sequence of 18 bases. Inclusive of the bounding cysteine and phenylalanine, the CDR3 is 16 residues long. CDR3 DNA is the only sequence kept; it has 48 bases, read in frame from the first base. The germline V gene specifies SGHTA as CDR1 and FQGNSA as CDR2.